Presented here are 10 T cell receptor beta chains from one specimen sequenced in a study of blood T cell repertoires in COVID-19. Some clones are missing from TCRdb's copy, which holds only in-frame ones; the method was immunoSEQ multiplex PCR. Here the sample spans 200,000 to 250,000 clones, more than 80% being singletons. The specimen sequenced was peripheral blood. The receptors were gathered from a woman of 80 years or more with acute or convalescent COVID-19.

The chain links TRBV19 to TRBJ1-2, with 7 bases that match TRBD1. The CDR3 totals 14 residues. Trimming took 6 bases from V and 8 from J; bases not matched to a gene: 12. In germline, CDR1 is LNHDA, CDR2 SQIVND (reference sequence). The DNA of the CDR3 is TGTGCCAGTAGCCAGGGACAGACCCCGGGAGGCTACACCTTC. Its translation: CASSQGQTPGGYTF.

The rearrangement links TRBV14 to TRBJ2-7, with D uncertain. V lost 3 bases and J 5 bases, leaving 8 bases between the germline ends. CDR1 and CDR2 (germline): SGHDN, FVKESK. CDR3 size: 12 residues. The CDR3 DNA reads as TGTGCCAGCAGCCAGGGCCCCCACGAGCAGTACTTC. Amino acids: CASSQGPHEQYF. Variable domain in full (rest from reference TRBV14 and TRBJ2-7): EAGVTQFPSHSVIEKGQTVTLRCDPISGHDNLYWYRRVMGKEIKFLLHFVKESKQDESGMPNNRFLAERTGGTYSTLKVQPAELEDSGVYFCASSQGPHEQYFGPGTRLTVT.

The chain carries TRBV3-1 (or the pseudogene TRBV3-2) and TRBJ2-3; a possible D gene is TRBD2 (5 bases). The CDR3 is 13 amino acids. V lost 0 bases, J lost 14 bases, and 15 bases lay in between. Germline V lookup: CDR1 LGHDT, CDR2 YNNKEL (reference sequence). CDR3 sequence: CASSQDLDSSRYF. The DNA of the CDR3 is TGTGCCAGCAGCCAAGATCTGGACTCGTCGCGGTATTTT.

CDR3: CASSLVAGFGNTEAFF. DNA for the CDR3: TGTGCCAGCAGCTTAGTTGCCGGGTTCGGGAACACTGAAGCTTTCTTT. The chain is built from TRBV7-2 and TRBJ1-1; D gene uncertain. Germline loops: CDR1 SGHTA, CDR2 FQGNSA. The CDR3 is made up of 16 amino acids. The V end was cut by 1 base, the J end by 1 base, with 13 bases between.

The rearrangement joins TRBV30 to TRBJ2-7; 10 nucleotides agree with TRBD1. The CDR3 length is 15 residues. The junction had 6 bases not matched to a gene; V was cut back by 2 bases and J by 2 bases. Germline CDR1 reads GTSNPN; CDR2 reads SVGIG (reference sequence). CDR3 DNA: TGTGCCTGGAGTACCACCGGGACAGGGGCCTACGAGCAGTACTTC. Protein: CAWSTTGTGAYEQYF. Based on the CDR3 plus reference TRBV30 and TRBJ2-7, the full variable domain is SQTIHQWPATLVQPVGSPLSLECTVEGTSNPNLYWYRQAAGRGLQLLFYSVGIGQISSEVPQNLSASRPQDRQFILSSKKLLLSDSGFYLCAWSTTGTGAYEQYFGPGTRLTVT.

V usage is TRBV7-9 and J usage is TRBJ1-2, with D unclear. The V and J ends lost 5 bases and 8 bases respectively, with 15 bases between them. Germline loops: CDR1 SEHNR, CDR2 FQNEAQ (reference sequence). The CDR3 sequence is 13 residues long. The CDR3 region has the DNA TGTGCCAGCAGCCTACTAGCTCCCTGGGGCTACACCTTC. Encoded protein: CASSLLAPWGYTF.

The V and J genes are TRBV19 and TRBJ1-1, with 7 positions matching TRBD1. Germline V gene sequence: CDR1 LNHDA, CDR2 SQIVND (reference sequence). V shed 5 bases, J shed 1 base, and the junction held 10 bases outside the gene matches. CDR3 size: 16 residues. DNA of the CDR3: TGTGCCAGTAGTTTGGGACAGCTGGGGAGGAACACTGAAGCTTTCTTT. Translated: CASSLGQLGRNTEAFF.

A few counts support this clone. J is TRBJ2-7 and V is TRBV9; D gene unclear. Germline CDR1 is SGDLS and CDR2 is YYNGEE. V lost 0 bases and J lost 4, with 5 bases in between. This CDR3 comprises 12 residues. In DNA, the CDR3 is TGTGCCAGCAGCGTAGGAGAATACGAGCAGTACTTC. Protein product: CASSVGEYEQYF.

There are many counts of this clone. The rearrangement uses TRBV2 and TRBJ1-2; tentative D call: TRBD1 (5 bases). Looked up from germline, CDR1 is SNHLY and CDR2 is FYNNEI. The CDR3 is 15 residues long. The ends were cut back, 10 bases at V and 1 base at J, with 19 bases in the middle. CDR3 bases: TGTGCCATCGACGTAGGGGCGGGGGGTAACTATGGCTACACCTTC. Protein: CAIDVGAGGNYGYTF.

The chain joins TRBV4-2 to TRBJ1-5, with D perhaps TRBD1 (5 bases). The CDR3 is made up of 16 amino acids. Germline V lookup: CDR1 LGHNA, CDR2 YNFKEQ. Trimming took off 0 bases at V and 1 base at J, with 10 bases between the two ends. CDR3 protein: CASSQDQQASNQPQHF. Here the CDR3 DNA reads TGTGCCAGCAGCCAAGATCAACAGGCCAGCAATCAGCCCCAGCATTTT.